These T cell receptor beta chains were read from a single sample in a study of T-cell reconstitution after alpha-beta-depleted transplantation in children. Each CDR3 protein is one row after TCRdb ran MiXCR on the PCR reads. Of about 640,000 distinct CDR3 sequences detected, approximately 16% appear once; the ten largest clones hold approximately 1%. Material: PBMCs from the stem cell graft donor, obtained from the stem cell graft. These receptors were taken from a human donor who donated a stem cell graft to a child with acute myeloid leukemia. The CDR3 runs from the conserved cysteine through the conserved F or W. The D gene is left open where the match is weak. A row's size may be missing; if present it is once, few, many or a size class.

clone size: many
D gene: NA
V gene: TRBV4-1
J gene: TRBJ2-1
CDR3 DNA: TGCGCCAGCAGCCAAGAAGGGCGAGGGAGCAATGAGCAGTTCTTC
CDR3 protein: CASSQEGRGSNEQFF

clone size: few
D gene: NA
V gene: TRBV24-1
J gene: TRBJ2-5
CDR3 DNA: TGTGCCACCAGTGATTCCACCACCACGGACCAGTACTTC
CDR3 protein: CATSDSTTTDQYF

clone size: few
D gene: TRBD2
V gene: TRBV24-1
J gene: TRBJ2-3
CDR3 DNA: TGTGCCACCAGTGTGTCCGGGCGGGGGGCCACAGATACGCAGTATTTT
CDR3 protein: CATSVSGRGATDTQYF

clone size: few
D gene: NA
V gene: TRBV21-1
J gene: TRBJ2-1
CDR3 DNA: TGTGCCAGCAGCAAAGGGGGGGTCTCCTACAATGAGCAGTTCTTC
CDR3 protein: CASSKGGVSYNEQFF

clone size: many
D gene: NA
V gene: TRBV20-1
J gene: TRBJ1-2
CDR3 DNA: TGCAGTGCCCCCCCACAGGTCTATGGCTACACCTTC
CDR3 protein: CSAPPQVYGYTF

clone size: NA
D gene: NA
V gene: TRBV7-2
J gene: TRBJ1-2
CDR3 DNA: TGTGCCAGCAGCTTATCGGCCCAAGCTAACTATGGCTACACCTTC
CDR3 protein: CASSLSAQANYGYTF

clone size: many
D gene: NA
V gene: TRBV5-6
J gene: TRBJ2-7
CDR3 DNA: TGTGCCAGCAGCTCCCCCGTGAAGGAGCAGTACTTC
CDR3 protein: CASSSPVKEQYF

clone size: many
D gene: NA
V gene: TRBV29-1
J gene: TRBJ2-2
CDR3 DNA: TGCAGCGTTGAAAGGCCGGGGACCGGGGAGCTGTTTTTT
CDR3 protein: CSVERPGTGELFF

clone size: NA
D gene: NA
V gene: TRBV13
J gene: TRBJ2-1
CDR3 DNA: TGTGCCAGCAGCTTAGGCGAGGTTGTAGGTGAGCAGTTCTTC
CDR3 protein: CASSLGEVVGEQFF

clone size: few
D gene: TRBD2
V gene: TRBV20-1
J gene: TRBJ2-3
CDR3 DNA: TGCAGTGCTGGAAGACTAGCGGGGACAGATACGCAGTATTTT
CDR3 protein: CSAGRLAGTDTQYF

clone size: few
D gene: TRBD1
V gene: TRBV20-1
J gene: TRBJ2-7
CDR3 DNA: TGCAGTGCTAGAGGGACAGGGATGGGCGAGCAGTACTTC
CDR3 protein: CSARGTGMGEQYF

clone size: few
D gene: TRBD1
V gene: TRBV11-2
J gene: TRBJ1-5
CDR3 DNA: TGTGCCAGCAGCGCACAGAGACCGACAGGGTATAGCAATCAGCCCCAGCATTTT
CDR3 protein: CASSAQRPTGYSNQPQHF

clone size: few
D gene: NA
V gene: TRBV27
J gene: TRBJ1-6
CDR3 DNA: TGTGCCAGCAGTTTCGCCTATAATTCACCCCTCCACTTT
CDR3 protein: CASSFAYNSPLHF

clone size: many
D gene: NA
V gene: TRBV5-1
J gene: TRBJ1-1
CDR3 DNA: TGCGCCAGCAGCCTCGTCGTCGTGGACCAAGGGATCTCTGAAGCTTTCTTT
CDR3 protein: CASSLVVVDQGISEAFF

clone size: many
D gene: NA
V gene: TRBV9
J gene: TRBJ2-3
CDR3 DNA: TGTGCCAGCAGCGTAGCCGGGGCGACAGATACGCAGTATTTT
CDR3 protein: CASSVAGATDTQYF

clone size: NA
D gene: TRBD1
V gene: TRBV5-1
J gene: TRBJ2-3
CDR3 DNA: TGCGCCAGCAGCTTGGACGAGACAGGGGGCCTAGATACGCAGTATTTT
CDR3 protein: CASSLDETGGLDTQYF

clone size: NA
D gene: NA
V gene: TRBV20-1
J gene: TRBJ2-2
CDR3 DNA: TGCAGTGCACTAGGGGGTTTGGCCGGGGAGCTGTTTTTT
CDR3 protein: CSALGGLAGELFF

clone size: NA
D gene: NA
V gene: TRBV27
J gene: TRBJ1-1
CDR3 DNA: TGTGCCAGCAGTTTTTCCCCAAGTTACACTGAAGCTTTCTTT
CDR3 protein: CASSFSPSYTEAFF